This T cell receptor (beta chain) emerged from a study of human thymus T cells. Clones were read by immunoSEQ multiplex PCR, and TCRdb kept only the in-frame ones, dropping some. Here the sample spans over 35,000 clones, 94% being singletons. CDR1 SGHNT and CDR2 YENEEA come from the germline V gene. CDR3 size: 15 residues. Trimming pared 4 bases from V and 5 bases from J, leaving 15 bases between. The sequenced sample consisted of blood. The V and J genes are TRBV11-3 and TRBJ2-1, with a weak D call TRBD2 (6 bases). This clonotype was obtained from a boy younger than two with a congenital heart defect but otherwise immunologically healthy. The CDR3, as DNA: TGTGCCAGCAGCTCGTGGGTAGCGGAGAACAATGAGCAGTTCTTC. Amino acids: CASSSWVAENNEQFF.